The 17 T cell receptor beta chains reported below all come from one sample, sequenced in a study of blood T cell repertoires in COVID-19. The assay was immunoSEQ multiplex PCR, and TCRdb's table has in-frame clones only and misses some. This sample has more than 200,000 clones, with around nine tenths found just once. Sequenced input: PBMCs or T cells enriched from blood (not recorded which). The origin of the receptors is a woman in her twenties or thirties with acute COVID-19.

Only one count was recorded for this clone. J is TRBJ2-1 and V is TRBV9; 11 bases match TRBD2. Germline-derived CDR1 and CDR2 are SGDLS and YYNGEE. The CDR3 length is 17 residues. With 0 bases clipped from V and 7 bases from J, the junction kept 9 bases outside the gene matches. The chain's CDR3 is CASSVVAGGPRINEQFF. CDR3 DNA sequence: TGTGCCAGCAGCGTAGTAGCGGGGGGGCCCAGGATTAATGAGCAGTTCTTC.

The chain combines TRBV6-5 with TRBJ1-5; D remains unclear. The CDR3 runs to 16 residues. Germline lookup yields CDR1 MNHEY and CDR2 SVGAGI. The V end was cut by 4 bases, the J end by 2 bases, with 15 bases between. This CDR3 reads CASSSLVGVGNQPQHF. The CDR3 DNA sequence: TGTGCCAGCAGTTCCCTCGTGGGAGTCGGCAATCAGCCCCAGCATTTT.

J is TRBJ1-4 and V is TRBV2, with 9 bases lining up with TRBD1. The V and J ends lost 3 bases and 7 bases, in that order; junction bases with no gene match: 3. Germline assignment: CDR1 SNHLY and CDR2 FYNNEI. The CDR3 is 14 amino acids. The CDR3 spells CASSEAGQGEKLFF. The DNA for the CDR3 is TGTGCCAGCAGTGAGGCGGGACAGGGTGAAAAACTGTTTTTT.

This clone is a singleton in its sample. The genes are TRBV12-3 or TRBV12-4 and TRBJ2-1; D remains unclear. The V gene lost 6 bases and the J gene lost 10 bases, with 16 bases spanning the gap. CDR3 length: 13 amino acids. In DNA form, the CDR3 reads TGTGCCAGCAGCCCCCACCTAGTTGAGGAGCAGTTCTTC. This codes for CASSPHLVEEQFF.

The J gene is TRBJ1-2, the V gene TRBV6-5, with a weak D call TRBD1 (5 bases). Trimming took 5 bases from V and 5 from J, leaving 18 bases between them. CDR1 is MNHEY and CDR2 is SVGAGI in the germline V gene. This CDR3 region has 15 residues. The DNA of the CDR3 is TGTGCCAGCAGTCAGCCACACACAGGAGTATATGGCTACACCTTC. Protein: CASSQPHTGVYGYTF.

There are a few counts of this clone. The chain uses TRBV5-1 and TRBJ2-3, with a possible D match to TRBD2 (6 bases). This CDR3 is 16 amino acids long. Per the germline V gene, CDR1 is SGHRS and CDR2 is YFSETQ. Trimming took 0 bases from V and 1 from J, leaving 12 bases between them. CDR3 region: CASSLGEAIGTDTQYF. CDR3 bases: TGCGCCAGCAGCTTGGGGGAGGCCATAGGCACAGATACGCAGTATTTT.

V gene TRBV6-2 or TRBV6-3 combines with J gene TRBJ1-5; no definite D call. This CDR3 spans 12 amino acids. Germline CDR1 is MNHEY and CDR2 is SVGEGT. Trimming removed 5 bases from V and 4 bases from J, with 6 bases in between. This chain's CDR3 is CASSKLNQPQHF. In nucleotides, the CDR3 is TGTGCCAGCAGTAAGCTAAATCAGCCCCAGCATTTT.

The gene calls are TRBV7-9 and TRBJ2-3, with a possible D match to TRBD2 (6 bases). This CDR3 region has 15 residues. Germline V CDR1 and CDR2: SEHNR, FQNEAQ (reference sequence). V was pared by 3 bases and J by 1 base, with 11 bases between. CDR3 region: CASSFNGGGTDTQYF. The DNA of the CDR3 is TGTGCCAGCAGCTTCAATGGCGGGGGCACAGATACGCAGTATTTT. Full variable domain (rest looked up from reference TRBV7-9 and TRBJ2-3): DTGVSQNPRHKITKRGQNVTFRCDPISEHNRLYWYRQTLGQGPEFLTYFQNEAQLEKSRLLSDRFSAERPKGSFSTLEIQRTEQGDSAMYLCASSFNGGGTDTQYFGPGTRLTVL.

V gene TRBV28 combines with J gene TRBJ2-2; tentatively, D is TRBD1 (6 bases). CDR3 length equals 14 residues. Between the trimmed V and J ends, which lost 11 bases and 0 bases, there was a span of 13 bases. The germline V gene has CDR1 MDHEN and CDR2 SYDVKM. This CDR3 is CAATGHPNTGELFF. In nucleotides, the CDR3 is TGTGCCGCCACGGGACACCCGAACACCGGGGAGCTGTTTTTT.

The rearrangement links TRBV5-8 to TRBJ2-7, with D maybe TRBD1 (5 bases). V lost 2 bases and J 5 bases, leaving 11 bases between the germline ends. CDR1 is SGHTS and CDR2 is YDEGEE in the germline V gene. The CDR3 is 13 residues long. The CDR3 DNA follows: TGTGCCAGCAGCTTAATGGGGCCGGACGAGCAGTACTTC. Translating gives CASSLMGPDEQYF. The entire variable domain, with the rest obtained from reference TRBV5-8 and TRBJ2-7, is as follows: EAGVTQSPTHLIKTRGQQATLRCSPISGHTSVYWYQQALGLGLQFLLWYDEGEERNRGNFPPRFSGRQFPNYSSELNVNALELEDSALYLCASSLMGPDEQYFGPGTRLTVT.

This chain links TRBV2 with TRBJ1-6; TRBD1 matches at 8 bases. CDR1 SNHLY and CDR2 FYNNEI come from the germline V gene. V gave up 10 bases and J gave up 7 bases; unmatched junction bases: 12. CDR3 length equals 15 residues. CDR3 DNA: TGTGCCACCAGCCTCCAGGGGGCCGAAAATTCACCCCTCCACTTT. Translated: CATSLQGAENSPLHF. Looking up the rest from reference TRBV2 and TRBJ1-6 gives the full variable domain: EPEVTQTPSHQVTQMGQEVILRCVPISNHLYFYWYRQILGQKVEFLVSFYNNEISEKSEIFDDQFSVERPDGSNFTLKIRSTKLEDSAMYFCATSLQGAENSPLHFGNGTRLTVT.

In this sample, this clone turned up a few times. V and J are TRBV7-8 and TRBJ2-1, with 7 bases lining up with TRBD1. V was clipped by 1 base and J by 9 bases; unmatched bases: 9. The CDR3 runs to 15 residues. The germline CDR1 and CDR2 sequences are SGHVS and FQNEAQ. The CDR3 region has the DNA TGTGCCAGCAGCTTAGGTTTCGAGGGGGCGCGTGAGCAGTTCTTC. Translating it yields CASSLGFEGAREQFF.

The J gene is TRBJ2-1, the V gene TRBV7-9, with a weak D call TRBD2 (6 bases). V lost 0 bases, J lost 0 bases, and 12 bases lay in between. The CDR3 is 17 residues long. The germline V gene encodes CDR1 SEHNR and CDR2 FQNEAQ (reference sequence). The CDR3 DNA reads TGTGCCAGCAGCTTAGCGCGGGGACCGAGCTCCTACAATGAGCAGTTCTTC. Translated, it gives CASSLARGPSSYNEQFF.

V gene TRBV30 combines with J gene TRBJ1-6; no clear D gene. The CDR3 is 15 residues long. Germline V lookup: CDR1 GTSNPN, CDR2 SVGIG (reference sequence). V dropped 2 bases and J dropped 3 bases, with 11 bases sitting between them. CDR3 sequence reads: CAWSMEEIYNSPLHF. Written as DNA, the CDR3 is TGTGCCTGGAGTATGGAGGAGATCTATAATTCACCCCTCCACTTT.

The V and J genes are TRBV18 and TRBJ2-3, with 7 bases aligning to TRBD1. CDR3 length: 14 residues. The junction had 13 bases not matched to a gene; V was cut back by 7 bases and J by 9 bases. Per germline, CDR1 KGHSH and CDR2 LQKENI. CDR3 region: CASFLTDRVQTQYF. In nucleotides, the CDR3 is TGTGCCAGCTTTTTAACCGACAGGGTCCAAACGCAGTATTTT.

The chain carries TRBV4-3 and TRBJ2-2, with TRBD2 as a possible D gene (5 bases). The ends were cut back, 0 bases at V and 1 base at J, with 6 bases in the middle. From germline, CDR1 is LGHNA and CDR2 YSLEER. The CDR3 has 15 amino acids. The CDR3 DNA is TGCGCCAGCAGCCAAGACGAGGGGAACACCGGGGAGCTGTTTTTT. This gives the protein CASSQDEGNTGELFF.

This chain joins TRBV11-1 and TRBJ1-1; a weak D match, TRBD1 (6 bases). V was trimmed by 5 bases and J by 3 bases, leaving 19 bases between them. The CDR3 has 16 residues. Per germline, CDR1 SGHAT and CDR2 FQDESV (reference sequence). The chain's CDR3 is CASSPVPDRRDTEAFF. CDR3 nucleotide sequence: TGTGCCAGCAGCCCGGTCCCTGACAGGCGGGACACTGAAGCTTTCTTT.